The 28 T cell receptor beta chains below come from one sample, sequenced in a study of blood T cells in healthy people across ages. Next came a second PCR, run for about 6 to 12 cycles, which used a sample-barcoded 5' primer along with a J-beta primer mix. Via MiXCR, TCRdb re-called the 5' RACE reads, giving one row per CDR3 protein. This table holds around 1,700,000 distinct CDR3 sequences, 28% found once. Sequencing was carried out using blood. The receptors here all came from a woman in her twenties or thirties in good health.

The rearrangement joins TRBV20-1 to TRBJ1-1; no definite D call. V lost 4 bases, J lost 12 bases, and 18 bases lay in between. CDR3 size: 12 residues. Germline CDR1 is DFQATT and CDR2 is SNEGSKA (reference sequence). In DNA, the CDR3 is TGCAGTGCTACTGACGTGGGGTCTGTAACTTTCTTT. Amino acids: CSATDVGSVTFF.

This clonotype turned up a few times. This sequence joins TRBV10-2 and TRBJ2-1, with 15 nucleotides matching TRBD2. The CDR3 has 18 amino acids. CDR1 is WSHSY and CDR2 is SAAADI in the germline V gene. The junction had 12 bases not matched to a gene; V was cut back by 6 bases and J by 6 bases. The CDR3 DNA reads TGCGCCAGCAGCGGACTAGCGGGAGGGCAGCAATCACGCAATGAGCAGTTCTTC. Protein sequence: CASSGLAGGQQSRNEQFF.

This sequence joins TRBV18 and TRBJ1-6, with D perhaps matching TRBD1 (6 bases). V was trimmed by 3 bases and J by 8 bases, leaving 14 bases between them. Per germline, CDR1 KGHSH and CDR2 LQKENI. This CDR3 is 15 amino acids long. This CDR3 is CASSPVLDRDSPLHF. The CDR3 DNA sequence: TGTGCCAGCTCACCGGTCTTGGACAGAGATTCACCCCTCCACTTT.

The rearrangement joins TRBV7-9 to TRBJ2-1; TRBD1 matches at 7 bases. This CDR3 has 14 residues. Germline V gives CDR1 SEHNR, CDR2 FQNEAQ (reference sequence). Trimming removed 5 bases from V and 10 bases from J; junction bases left unmatched: 11. The CDR3 sequence: CASSVGTDAYEQFF. The CDR3 bases are TGTGCCAGCAGCGTCGGGACAGACGCTTACGAGCAGTTCTTC.

The J gene is TRBJ1-5, the V gene TRBV24-1; no reliable D call. Per the germline V gene, CDR1 is KGHDR and CDR2 is SFDVKD. Trimming took 3 bases from V and 4 from J, leaving 18 bases between them. CDR3 length: 17 amino acids. The CDR3: CATSDGSESGRNQPQHF. In DNA, the CDR3 is TGTGCCACCAGTGATGGGTCCGAAAGTGGGCGGAATCAGCCCCAGCATTTT.

The chain joins TRBV4-2 to TRBJ1-5; D is perhaps TRBD1 (6 bases). Trimming removed 4 bases at V and 3 bases at J, with 13 bases between. CDR3 length: 15 residues. Per the germline V gene, CDR1 is LGHNA and CDR2 is YNFKEQ. CDR3 sequence (DNA): TGTGCCAGCAGCCTCATAGGGGACAACAATCAGCCCCAGCATTTT. Its protein is CASSLIGDNNQPQHF.

The sample holds a few counts of this clonotype. The chain recombines TRBV6-2 or TRBV6-3 with TRBJ1-5; D might be TRBD1 (5 bases). The CDR3 has 15 amino acids. From germline, CDR1 is MNHEY and CDR2 SVGEGT. The V and J ends lost 2 bases and 4 bases respectively, with 12 bases between them. DNA for the CDR3: TGTGCCAGCAGTTACGCCTCAGGGAAAAATCAGCCCCAGCATTTT. This sequence encodes CASSYASGKNQPQHF.

V gene TRBV5-1 combines with J gene TRBJ2-3, with D perhaps matching TRBD1 (5 bases). Trimming took 7 bases from V and 1 from J, leaving 16 bases between them. The germline V gene encodes CDR1 SGHRS and CDR2 YFSETQ. This CDR3 spans 15 amino acids. CDR3 nucleotides: TGCGCCAGCGGCCCTACAGACAGTGGCACAGATACGCAGTATTTT. This sequence encodes CASGPTDSGTDTQYF.

This clonotype was seen many times. The chain uses TRBV7-9 and TRBJ1-2, with D hard to call. V lost 6 bases and J 2 bases, leaving 7 bases between the germline ends. Germline lookup yields CDR1 SEHNR and CDR2 FQNEAQ (reference sequence). The CDR3 is 12 residues long. The CDR3 region has the DNA TGTGCCAGCAGTACACCCAACTATGGCTACACCTTC. It yields the protein CASSTPNYGYTF.

This clonotype was counted many times. This chain joins TRBV12-3 or TRBV12-4 and TRBJ1-1, with unresolved D. V lost 8 bases and J lost 1, with 8 bases in between. The CDR3 runs 12 residues. CDR3 bases: TGTGCCAGCCGACGGCAGAACACTGAAGCTTTCTTT. Protein: CASRRQNTEAFF.

Points on this clonotype: A read error may explain this, as a much larger clone is one base away. This chain uses TRBV27 with TRBJ2-1; TRBD2 aligns across 7 bases. V was pared by 6 bases and J by 0 bases, with 5 bases of the junction left unmatched. CDR3 length: 15 amino acids. CDR1 is MNHEY, CDR2 SMNVEV, per germline (reference sequence). The CDR3 protein is CASSTSESSYNEQFF. The CDR3 DNA reads as TGTGCCAGCAGCACTAGCGAGAGCTCCTACAATGAGCAGTTCTTC.

J is TRBJ2-7 and V is TRBV27, with D possibly called TRBD1 or TRBD2 (5 bases each). V lost 6 bases and J lost 2, with 14 bases in between. Per germline, CDR1 MNHEY and CDR2 SMNVEV (reference sequence). This CDR3 is 14 amino acids long. This chain's CDR3 is CASSLVRDAYEQYF. The CDR3, as DNA: TGTGCCAGCAGCCTTGTCCGGGACGCCTACGAGCAGTACTTC.

This clonotype was observed a few times. The chain is built from TRBV6-2 or TRBV6-3 and TRBJ2-1; D is possibly TRBD2 (5 bases). Trimming stripped 8 bases from V and 1 base from J, with 15 bases between. This CDR3 contains 15 residues. Germline CDR1 reads MNHEY; CDR2 reads SVGEGT. The CDR3 DNA sequence: TGTGCCAGCCGTCCCCGGACTGGGTCCTACAATGAGCAGTTCTTC. The encoded protein is CASRPRTGSYNEQFF.

The chain carries TRBV7-9 and TRBJ1-1; possible D gene TRBD1, 6 bases. Germline V lookup: CDR1 SEHNR, CDR2 FQNEAQ (reference sequence). This CDR3 has 12 amino acids. The V end lost 4 bases, the J end lost 7 bases, and 10 bases lay between the germline ends. CDR3 in amino acids: CASSSGDNEAFF. The CDR3 region has the DNA TGTGCCAGCAGCTCAGGGGACAATGAAGCTTTCTTT.

A few counts support this clonotype. The genes are TRBV11-2 and TRBJ2-3, with no clear D. The V gene lost 2 bases and the J gene lost 8 bases, with 11 bases spanning the gap. Per the germline V gene, CDR1 is SGHAT and CDR2 is FQNNGV. The CDR3 contains 13 residues. CDR3 region: CASSLNLLGTQYF. CDR3 bases: TGTGCCAGCAGCTTAAACTTGTTAGGTACGCAGTATTTT.

The V and J genes are TRBV2 and TRBJ2-5, with 7 bases lining up with TRBD2. Germline V gene data show CDR1 as SNHLY and CDR2 as FYNNEI. This CDR3 has 11 amino acids. The trim removed 6 bases at V and 7 bases at J, leaving 2 bases unmatched. The CDR3 spells CASSGGMTQYF. CDR3 coding DNA: TGTGCCAGCAGCGGGGGGATGACCCAGTACTTC.

This clonotype appeared a few times. An end of the junction differs from the germline gene, which may be a read error. The CDR3 protein is CASHGSYERYF. As DNA, the CDR3 is TGTGCCAGCCACGGCTCCTACGAGCGGTACTTC. The rearrangement joins TRBV6-5 to TRBJ2-7, with D unclear. CDR1 is MNHEY and CDR2 is SVGAGI in the germline V gene. This CDR3 is 11 amino acids long.

In its sample, this clonotype was seen many times. This chain uses TRBV7-2 with TRBJ2-1; 12 bases align to TRBD2. J gave up 4 bases and V 4 bases, and 8 bases lay outside the gene matches. The CDR3 runs 17 residues. Germline CDR1 and CDR2: SGHTA and FQGNSA. This chain's CDR3 is CASSSTGGTSGYNEQFF. The CDR3 nucleotides read TGTGCCAGCAGCTCGACAGGGGGGACTAGCGGGTACAATGAGCAGTTCTTC. The whole variable domain, filled in from reference TRBV7-2 and TRBJ2-1, reads GAGVSQSPSNKVTEKGKDVELRCDPISGHTALYWYRQSLGQGLEFLIYFQGNSAPDKSGLPSDRFSAERTGGSVSTLTIQRTQQEDSAVYLCASSSTGGTSGYNEQFFGPGTRLTVL.

The rearrangement uses TRBV2 and TRBJ2-5, with D hard to call. V lost 7 bases to trimming and J lost 11 bases, with 17 bases between them. Looked up from germline, CDR1 is SNHLY and CDR2 is FYNNEI. The CDR3 sequence is 12 residues long. CDR3 in DNA: TGTGCCAGCACGGGCGAAGCCAATGAGCAGTACTTC. Translating it yields CASTGEANEQYF.

Only a few counts were recorded for this clonotype. The rearrangement uses TRBV12-3 or TRBV12-4 and TRBJ1-4, with D hard to call. This CDR3 has 12 residues. Trimming removed 3 bases at V and 8 bases at J, with 7 bases between. The CDR3 loop reads CASSFSREKLFF. The CDR3 DNA reads as TGTGCCAGCAGTTTTTCAAGGGAAAAACTGTTTTTT.

This chain uses TRBV5-1 with TRBJ1-1, with a possible D match to TRBD1 (6 bases). From germline, CDR1 is SGHRS and CDR2 YFSETQ. The CDR3 totals 16 residues. Trimming left V 3 bases short and J 4 bases short, with 19 bases between. CDR3 region: CASSSGRAGAVTEAFF. In DNA, the CDR3 is TGCGCCAGCAGCTCAGGCAGGGCGGGGGCGGTCACTGAAGCTTTCTTT.

The chain couples TRBV12-3 or TRBV12-4 to TRBJ2-1, with D maybe TRBD1 (7 bases). Between the trimmed V and J ends, which lost 7 bases and 9 bases, there was a span of 16 bases. The CDR3 is made up of 13 amino acids. The CDR3: CASTTSGGSEQFF. CDR3 in DNA: TGTGCCAGCACCACTTCAGGGGGGTCTGAGCAGTTCTTC.

This clonotype was counted many times. The gene calls are TRBV12-3 or TRBV12-4 and TRBJ1-3, with unresolved D. CDR3 length: 14 residues. Trimming cost V 1 base and J 0 bases, with 4 bases left between them. Written as DNA, the CDR3 is TGTGCCAGCAGTTTAGGGGGCTCTGGAAACACCATATATTTT. It specifies CASSLGGSGNTIYF.

This chain joins TRBV10-2 and TRBJ1-1; D is ambiguous. Germline V lookup: CDR1 WSHSY, CDR2 SAAADI. The CDR3 has 13 residues. V lost 2 bases and J lost 4, with 8 bases in between. CDR3 loop: CASSEHGSTEAFF. The CDR3 DNA follows: TGCGCCAGCAGTGAGCACGGCAGCACTGAAGCTTTCTTT.

The chain is built from TRBV30 and TRBJ2-1; D is possibly TRBD2 (6 bases). V lost 4 bases to trimming and J lost 10 bases, with 17 bases between them. The CDR3 sequence is 13 residues long. Germline CDR1 is GTSNPN and CDR2 is SVGIG (reference sequence). The CDR3 region is CAWTTASAGEQFF. The CDR3 region has the DNA TGTGCCTGGACCACCGCCTCGGCGGGGGAGCAGTTCTTC.

This clonotype has only a few counts. This chain uses TRBV7-9 with TRBJ1-2; the match to TRBD1 covers 7 bases. Germline-derived CDR1 and CDR2 are SEHNR and FQNEAQ (reference sequence). The V segment lost 8 bases and the J segment 4 bases; nucleotides outside the gene matches: 7. The CDR3 length is 13 residues. The CDR3 region is CASPGQDLYGYTF. The CDR3 nucleotides read TGTGCCAGCCCTGGACAGGATCTCTATGGCTACACCTTC.

This clonotype has more than one count but fewer than ten. The chain has TRBV3-1 and TRBJ2-1; 7 bases fit TRBD2. After removal of 1 base from V and 10 bases from J, the junction contained 4 bases not matched to a gene. Germline V gives CDR1 LGHDT, CDR2 YNNKEL (reference sequence). The CDR3 is 13 residues long. The CDR3 bases are TGTGCCAGCAGCCAAGTTCAGCGGGACGAGCAGTTCTTC. Translating it yields CASSQVQRDEQFF.

The V gene is TRBV3-1, the J gene TRBJ2-3; D might be TRBD2 (6 bases). V lost 0 bases, J lost 6 bases, and 16 bases lay in between. Germline values: CDR1 LGHDT, CDR2 YNNKEL (reference sequence). The CDR3 runs to 16 residues. CDR3 in DNA: TGTGCCAGCAGCCAAGAAGCTATCGGGGGATATGATACGCAGTATTTT. This encodes CASSQEAIGGYDTQYF.